A single sample gave rise to the 30 T cell receptor beta chains below, sequenced in a study of blood T cell repertoires in COVID-19. Measured with immunoSEQ multiplex PCR; TCRdb has only the in-frame clones, and not every one. The sample holds approximately 230,000 clones; roughly 85% are singletons and the top ten take about 2.2%. Sequencing input: peripheral blood. These receptors were collected from a man aged 30 to 39 who had recovered from COVID-19.

This chain uses TRBV24-1 with TRBJ2-3; 7 bases line up with TRBD1. The CDR3 runs 15 residues. The germline gives CDR1 KGHDR, CDR2 SFDVKD. V lost 0 bases and J lost 3; bases outside the gene matches: 2. The DNA of the CDR3 is TGTGCCACCAGTGATTTGTACAGGGGAACAGATACGCAGTATTTT. Translated: CATSDLYRGTDTQYF.

The V call is TRBV12-3 or TRBV12-4, the J call TRBJ1-5; possibly TRBD1 for D (6 bases). The CDR3 is 13 residues long. V was cut by 5 bases and J by 4 bases, with 9 bases left in between. CDR3 bases: TGTGCCAGCAGTCGACAGGTGAATCAGCCCCAGCATTTT. It encodes CASSRQVNQPQHF.

This clone was observed a handful of times. The CDR3 nucleotides read TGTGCCAGCAGCCAAGATTGGCGTCAGGACGAGCAGTACTTC. This translates into CASSQDWRQDEQYF. V is TRBV14 and J is TRBJ2-7, with D uncertain. The CDR3 runs 14 residues. V lost 0 bases and J 5 bases, leaving 11 bases between the germline ends. The germline gives CDR1 SGHDN, CDR2 FVKESK.

This clone appeared a few times. This sequence joins TRBV4-1 and TRBJ1-5, with TRBD1 matching over 8 bases. Germline V gives CDR1 MGHRA, CDR2 YSYEKL. Trimming removed 4 bases from V and 7 bases from J; junction bases left unmatched: 9. This CDR3 is 15 amino acids long. DNA for the CDR3: TGCGCCAGCAGCCCTGGGCAGGGGGCAAGACAGCCCCAGCATTTT. Its translation is CASSPGQGARQPQHF.

The chain recombines TRBV6-5 with TRBJ1-2, with 9 bases identical to TRBD1. Germline V gene sequence: CDR1 MNHEY, CDR2 SVGAGI. J was trimmed by 12 bases and V by 5 bases; bases with no gene match: 13. The CDR3 spans 14 residues. The CDR3 protein is CASSRQGESIQHTF. The CDR3 DNA is TGTGCCAGCAGTAGACAGGGGGAAAGTATCCAGCACACCTTC.

The chain is built from TRBV27 and TRBJ2-2; D is unresolved. This CDR3 comprises 14 residues. Trimming took 2 bases from V and 0 from J, leaving 4 bases between them. Germline CDR1 reads MNHEY; CDR2 reads SMNVEV (reference sequence). The CDR3 DNA sequence: TGTGCCAGCAGTTTAGGCTCGAACACCGGGGAGCTGTTTTTT. Amino acids: CASSLGSNTGELFF.

The chain carries TRBV5-8 and TRBJ2-1; tentatively, D is TRBD1 (5 bases). The CDR3 runs to 11 residues. Trimming left V 2 bases short and J 9 bases short, with 6 bases between. In germline, CDR1 is SGHTS, CDR2 YDEGEE. The CDR3 region is CASSFRGEQFF. The CDR3 DNA is TGTGCCAGCAGCTTTAGGGGTGAGCAGTTCTTC.

The chain is built from TRBV3-1 (or the pseudogene TRBV3-2) and TRBJ2-2; TRBD1 matches 8 bases. CDR3 length: 16 residues. Germline CDR1 and CDR2: LGHDT and YNNKEL (reference sequence). The ends lost 6 bases at V and 6 bases at J; junction bases unmatched: 12. The DNA of the CDR3 is TGTGCCAGCAGGCCCAGGACAGGGAAAGGGGCCGGGGAGCTGTTTTTT. Its protein product is CASRPRTGKGAGELFF.

The chain couples TRBV7-8 to TRBJ2-1, with D maybe TRBD2 (7 bases). There are 14 residues in the CDR3. Germline loops: CDR1 SGHVS, CDR2 FQNEAQ. V lost 4 bases and J lost 8, with 15 bases in between. The CDR3 DNA reads as TGTGCCAGCAGCTCAGAGGGGGGGGCGGATGAGCAGTTCTTC. Protein sequence: CASSSEGGADEQFF.

Only one count was recorded for this clone. J is TRBJ1-1 and V is TRBV10-3; D remains unclear. V dropped 6 bases and J dropped 2 bases, with 13 bases sitting between them. Per germline, CDR1 ENHRY and CDR2 SYGVKD. The CDR3 is 14 residues long. In DNA, the CDR3 is TGTGCCATCAGGAGGGTAGAGTTAAACACTGAAGCTTTCTTT. It is translated as CAIRRVELNTEAFF.

This chain links TRBV25-1 with TRBJ2-6; D is uncertain. The CDR3 extends over 16 amino acids. Germline V gene sequence: CDR1 MGHDK, CDR2 SYGVNS. The V end was cut by 2 bases, the J end by 0 bases, with 8 bases between. The CDR3 region is CASSELSNSGANVLTF. DNA for the CDR3: TGTGCCAGCAGTGAACTAAGTAACTCTGGGGCCAACGTCCTGACTTTC.

This clone was picked up one time. The rearrangement links TRBV18 to TRBJ1-5; weak D call: TRBD1 (5 bases). Germline V gene data show CDR1 as KGHSH and CDR2 as LQKENI. Between the trimmed V and J ends, which lost 2 bases and 5 bases, there was a span of 16 bases. This CDR3 comprises 16 residues. The CDR3 loop is CASSPKGLLNHQPQHF. The CDR3 region has the DNA TGTGCCAGCTCACCAAAGGGACTCCTTAATCATCAGCCCCAGCATTTT.

The chain carries TRBV12-3 or TRBV12-4 and TRBJ2-3; D not certain. V lost 5 bases to trimming and J lost 6 bases, with 12 bases between them. CDR3 length: 13 residues. DNA of the CDR3: TGTGCCAGCAGTCTCATAAGCGCGGATACGCAGTATTTT. The encoded protein is CASSLISADTQYF.

The rearrangement joins TRBV4-1 to TRBJ1-2; a possible D gene is TRBD1 (6 bases). The germline V gene has CDR1 MGHRA and CDR2 YSYEKL. CDR3 size: 14 residues. Trimming stripped 3 bases from V and 3 bases from J, with 11 bases between. Written as DNA, the CDR3 is TGCGCCAGCAGCCAGGGGGGGCCGTACTATGGCTACACCTTC. It specifies CASSQGGPYYGYTF.

The J gene is TRBJ1-2, the V gene TRBV11-1; possibly TRBD1 for D (5 bases). Germline V gives CDR1 SGHAT, CDR2 FQDESV (reference sequence). V lost 3 bases and J 4 bases, leaving 18 bases between the germline ends. The length of the CDR3 is 16 residues. CDR3 amino acids: CASSFTGTSRPYGYTF. Written as DNA, the CDR3 is TGTGCCAGCAGCTTTACCGGGACTTCTCGGCCCTATGGCTACACCTTC.

The chain links TRBV7-6 to TRBJ1-6, with D possibly being TRBD1 (6 bases). The V and J ends lost 1 base and 6 bases respectively, with 13 bases between them. This CDR3 has 16 residues. Germline V gene lookup returns CDR1 SGHVS and CDR2 FNYEAQ. The CDR3: CASSLVTGIGNSPLHF. As DNA, the CDR3 is TGTGCCAGCAGCTTAGTTACAGGGATTGGTAATTCACCCCTCCACTTT.

The chain recombines TRBV27 with TRBJ1-5, with D tentatively TRBD1 (6 bases). The germline V and J ends were trimmed by 0 bases and 3 bases, with 15 bases remaining between them. This CDR3 has 17 amino acids. Germline V gives CDR1 MNHEY, CDR2 SMNVEV (reference sequence). This chain's CDR3 is CASSLSFVAGVNQPQHF. Here the CDR3 DNA reads TGTGCCAGCAGTTTATCGTTCGTCGCAGGGGTCAATCAGCCCCAGCATTTT.

The chain recombines TRBV4-1 with TRBJ2-5; TRBD2 might be the D (5 bases). CDR1 MGHRA and CDR2 YSYEKL come from the germline V gene. The CDR3 contains 15 residues. The germline V and J ends were trimmed by 4 bases and 2 bases, with 14 bases remaining between them. The DNA for the CDR3 is TGCGCCAGCAGCCGAGTGGGCTGGGAGCAAGAGACCCAGTACTTC. Encoded protein: CASSRVGWEQETQYF.

This chain connects TRBV11-2 to TRBJ2-7; no reliable D call. The V and J ends lost 0 bases and 3 bases respectively, with 6 bases between them. The CDR3 totals 13 residues. Germline-derived CDR1 and CDR2 are SGHAT and FQNNGV. The CDR3 loop is CASSLDTDYEQYF. The CDR3 DNA sequence: TGTGCCAGCAGCTTAGACACAGACTACGAGCAGTACTTC.

The CDR3 sequence is CAIAGGVNEKLFF. The CDR3 bases are TGTGCCATCGCGGGGGGTGTTAATGAAAAACTGTTTTTT. V is TRBV10-3 and J is TRBJ1-4; TRBD1 is a possible D gene (5 bases). CDR3 size: 13 residues. Germline V lookup: CDR1 ENHRY, CDR2 SYGVKD. V lost 8 bases to trimming and J lost 4 bases, with 11 bases between them.

This rearrangement joins TRBV12-5 to TRBJ2-3; the match to TRBD1 covers 8 bases. The CDR3 length is 15 residues. CDR1 is LGHNT and CDR2 is FRNRAP in the germline V gene. Trimming took 5 bases from V and 8 from J; bases not matched to a gene: 12. CDR3 sequence: CASGALTGGRLTQYF. CDR3 nucleotide sequence: TGTGCTAGTGGTGCCCTTACAGGGGGGAGGCTTACGCAGTATTTT.

The chain joins TRBV11-3 to TRBJ1-2; no reliable D call. CDR3 length equals 13 residues. Germline assignment: CDR1 SGHNT and CDR2 YENEEA. V lost 4 bases and J lost 8, with 14 bases in between. In DNA, the CDR3 is TGTGCCAGCAGCTCTCAACAACCAAAAGGCTACACCTTC. Its protein is CASSSQQPKGYTF.

This clone was seen ten or more times. This rearrangement joins TRBV11-2 to TRBJ1-6; perhaps TRBD1 as D (5 bases). Trimming cost V 4 bases and J 15 bases, with 16 bases left between them. The CDR3 loop spans 13 amino acids. Germline lookup yields CDR1 SGHAT and CDR2 FQNNGV. In nucleotides, the CDR3 is TGTGCCAGCAGCTCCCCGACAGAACTAAGCCTCCACTTT. It specifies CASSSPTELSLHF.

This chain joins TRBV12-3 or TRBV12-4 and TRBJ2-1; D is unclear. V was cut by 4 bases and J by 11 bases, with 15 bases left in between. The CDR3 spans 13 residues. The CDR3: CASSSAGLAKQFF. CDR3 DNA: TGTGCCAGCAGTTCGGCAGGTTTGGCTAAGCAGTTCTTC.

V usage is TRBV18 and J usage is TRBJ1-3, with D tentatively TRBD1 (5 bases). Deletions cut 2 bases from V and 4 bases from J, with 9 bases between. The CDR3 loop spans 14 amino acids. In germline, CDR1 is KGHSH, CDR2 LQKENI. CDR3 sequence reads: CASSPDSPGNTIYF. The CDR3 DNA follows: TGTGCCAGCTCACCAGACAGTCCAGGAAACACCATATATTTT.

This rearrangement joins TRBV27 to TRBJ1-6; D is uncertain. The CDR3 consists of 15 residues. The V gene lost 2 bases and the J gene lost 7 bases, with 12 bases spanning the gap. The V gene's germline CDR1 is MNHEY and CDR2 SMNVEV (reference sequence). Here the CDR3 reads CASSLIYAGNSPLHF. In DNA, the CDR3 is TGTGCCAGCAGTTTAATATACGCAGGCAATTCACCCCTCCACTTT.

V gene TRBV4-3 combines with J gene TRBJ1-2; D ambiguous. V lost 3 bases, J lost 4 bases, and 15 bases lay in between. The CDR3 is made up of 15 amino acids. Germline loops: CDR1 LGHNA, CDR2 YSLEER. The chain's CDR3 is CASSHEGSGPYGYTF. DNA for the CDR3: TGCGCCAGCAGCCATGAGGGATCCGGCCCCTATGGCTACACCTTC.

This clone was recorded once. The rearrangement joins TRBV2 to TRBJ2-3; 12 bases line up with TRBD2. With 7 bases clipped from V and 4 bases from J, the junction kept 3 bases outside the gene matches. The germline gives CDR1 SNHLY, CDR2 FYNNEI. The CDR3 length is 14 residues. Here the CDR3 DNA reads TGTGCCAGCACAGCTAGCGGGGGGGCAGATACGCAGTATTTT. Protein: CASTASGGADTQYF. The variable domain in full, with the rest retrieved from reference TRBV2 and TRBJ2-3, is EPEVTQTPSHQVTQMGQEVILRCVPISNHLYFYWYRQILGQKVEFLVSFYNNEISEKSEIFDDQFSVERPDGSNFTLKIRSTKLEDSAMYFCASTASGGADTQYFGPGTRLTVL.

This rearrangement joins TRBV10-2 to TRBJ2-1, with a tentative D call TRBD2 (5 bases). The V gene lost 9 bases and the J gene lost 4 bases, with 16 bases spanning the gap. The length of the CDR3 is 14 residues. CDR1 is WSHSY and CDR2 is SAAADI in the germline V gene. The CDR3 is CASQAGFTYNEQFF. DNA of the CDR3: TGCGCCAGTCAGGCGGGCTTCACGTACAATGAGCAGTTCTTC.

J is TRBJ1-2 and V is TRBV27; TRBD1 matches 11 bases. The V and J ends lost 2 bases and 4 bases, in that order; junction bases with no gene match: 12. The V gene's germline CDR1 is MNHEY and CDR2 SMNVEV (reference sequence). This CDR3 has 18 residues. CDR3 DNA sequence: TGTGCCAGCAGTTTAGAGGGACGCGGGACAGGGGGATCCTATGGCTACACCTTC. It yields the protein CASSLEGRGTGGSYGYTF.